The entry below describes one TCR beta chain. These data belong to a study of control samples from healthy donors and cancer patients. Only in-frame clones appear in the TCRdb table, and some are missing; sequencing was by immunoSEQ multiplex PCR. The sample has 170,000 or so clones, under 95% seen once. The CDR3 is made up of 16 amino acids. The V gene's germline CDR1 is SGHKS and CDR2 YYEKEE (reference sequence). Trimming took 4 bases from V and 1 from J; bases not matched to a gene: 9. Source material: blood. This rearrangement joins TRBV5-5 to TRBJ1-2, with TRBD1 matching 8 bases. The TCR was taken from a woman aged 18-29 years in good health. The CDR3 nucleotides are TGTGCCAGCAGCGGGGCAGGGGGCGCCGGTAACTATGGCTACACCTTC. Protein product: CASSGAGGAGNYGYTF.